The clone carrying this T cell receptor beta chain was found many times. The antigen is undetermined. The sample belongs to a study of T cell repertoires in cytomegalovirus infection. The overall study: Both CMV infection and a matching HLA type were indicated by public TCR beta signatures.

TCRdb reprocessed the reads via MiXCR and lists one record per CDR3 protein. The data show some 940,000 distinct CDR3 sequences, around 30% seen once. The germline V and J ends were trimmed by 3 bases and 0 bases, with 20 bases remaining between them. The CDR3 is 19 amino acids. The germline gives CDR1 ENHRY, CDR2 SYGVKD. V usage is TRBV10-3 and J usage is TRBJ1-4; unclear D gene. Sequences were derived from cultured CD8+ T cells from PBMCs, sampled from culture after CMV antigen stimulation. The receptor was isolated from a human donor in good health (CMV status not recorded). Some clones in this sample may be carry-over from other donors' samples. The CDR3 sequence is CAISDYSSGSGSTNEKLFF. CDR3 coding DNA: TGTGCCATCAGTGATTACAGTTCGGGATCTGGGTCAACTAATGAAAAACTGTTTTTT.